The T cell receptor (beta chain) described here comes from a study of blood T cell dynamics during melanoma immunotherapy. Each bulk PBMC sample had around 360 ng DNA loaded. Here immunoSEQ multiplex PCR was the method, and the copy in TCRdb shows in-frame clones only, minus some. The sample holds 14,000 to 15,000 clones; around 88% are singletons and the top ten take approximately 8%. This clone was seen a few times. Time point here: week 3, after first cycle of checkpoint inhibitor. The sequence derives from a human donor with melanoma. This specimen consisted of blood, obtained from a patient treated with checkpoint blockade.

The CDR3 DNA follows: TGTGCCAGCCGCAGAGGCGAGAACACTGAAGCTTTCTTT. This codes for CASRRGENTEAFF. V and J are TRBV2 and TRBJ1-1; D is ambiguous. The V gene lost 8 bases and the J gene lost 1 base, with 11 bases spanning the gap. The CDR3 runs 13 residues. Per germline, CDR1 SNHLY and CDR2 FYNNEI.